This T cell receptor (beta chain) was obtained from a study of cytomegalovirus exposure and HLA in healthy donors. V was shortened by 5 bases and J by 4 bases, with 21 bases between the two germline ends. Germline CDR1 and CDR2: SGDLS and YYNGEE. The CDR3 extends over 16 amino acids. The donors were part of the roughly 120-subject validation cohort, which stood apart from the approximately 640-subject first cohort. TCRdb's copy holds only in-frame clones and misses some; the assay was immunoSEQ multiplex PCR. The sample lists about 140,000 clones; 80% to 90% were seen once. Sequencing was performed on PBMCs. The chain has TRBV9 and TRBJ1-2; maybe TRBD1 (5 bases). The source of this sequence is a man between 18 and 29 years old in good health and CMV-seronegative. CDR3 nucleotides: TGTGCCAGCAGGGACACAGGCGATATCTCCGGCTATGGCTACACCTTC. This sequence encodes CASRDTGDISGYGYTF.